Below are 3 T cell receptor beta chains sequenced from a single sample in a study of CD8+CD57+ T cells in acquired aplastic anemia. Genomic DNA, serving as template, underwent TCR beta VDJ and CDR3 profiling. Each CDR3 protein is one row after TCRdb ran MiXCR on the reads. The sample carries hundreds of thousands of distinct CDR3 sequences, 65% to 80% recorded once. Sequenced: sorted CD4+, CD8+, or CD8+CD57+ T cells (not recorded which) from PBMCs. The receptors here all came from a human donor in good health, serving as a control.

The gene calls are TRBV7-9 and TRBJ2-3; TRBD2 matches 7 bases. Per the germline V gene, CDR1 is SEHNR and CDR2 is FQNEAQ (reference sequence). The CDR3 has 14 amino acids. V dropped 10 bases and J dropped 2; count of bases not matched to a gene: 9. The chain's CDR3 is CATGLGRDTDTQYF. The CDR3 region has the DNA TGTGCCACTGGGTTAGGGAGGGACACAGATACGCAGTATTTT.

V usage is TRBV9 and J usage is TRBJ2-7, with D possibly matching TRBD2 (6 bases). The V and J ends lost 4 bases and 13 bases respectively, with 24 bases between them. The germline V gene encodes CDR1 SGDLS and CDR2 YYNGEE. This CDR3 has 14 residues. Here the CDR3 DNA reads TGTGCCAGCAGCTTGGCTGTGCTGGGAGGCTACACCTACTTC. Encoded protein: CASSLAVLGGYTYF.

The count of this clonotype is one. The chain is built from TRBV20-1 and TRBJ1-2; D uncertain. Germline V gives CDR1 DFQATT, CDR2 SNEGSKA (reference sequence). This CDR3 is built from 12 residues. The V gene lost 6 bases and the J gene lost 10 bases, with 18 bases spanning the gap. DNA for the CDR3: TGCAGTGCCCTACTCGTCAAGGAAGACTACACCTTC. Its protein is CSALLVKEDYTF.